This TCR beta chain was identified in a study of vaccination and CD4 T cells after COVID-19. In this sample, this clonotype turned up a few times. The antigen remains undetermined. Treatment in this sample: approximately nine-day PBMC culture with coronavirus spike peptide pools or control peptides (ViraFEST assay). An Oncomine TCR Beta short-read assay was used to sequence the DNA from cultured CD4+ T cells. MiXCR, applied by TCRdb to the PCR reads, yields one record per CDR3 protein. The data contain 12,000 or so distinct CDR3 sequences, about 45% of them seen just once; the ten biggest clones take up over 25%. The sequenced sample was CD4+ T cells from blood, cultured in vitro. The TCR was taken from a human donor who had recovered from COVID-19.

CDR3 loop: CASSLGGQETQYF. The CDR3, as DNA: TGCGCCAGCAGCTTGGGAGGGCAAGAGACCCAGTACTTC. The V and J genes are TRBV5-1 and TRBJ2-5, with D perhaps TRBD2 (5 bases). Germline loops: CDR1 SGHRS, CDR2 YFSETQ. This CDR3 is 13 amino acids long. Trimming removed 0 bases from V and 2 bases from J, with 5 bases in between.